Listed below are T cell receptor beta chains from one sample, sequenced in a study of T-cell reconstitution after alpha-beta-depleted transplantation in children. TCRdb re-analysed the PCR reads in MiXCR, keeping a single row per CDR3 protein. This sample has about 470,000 distinct CDR3 sequences, with 43% found just once. Sequenced material: PBMCs, taken before TCRalphabeta/CD19-depleted stem cell transplant. The receptor set was obtained from a girl under 10 years old with aplastic anemia, due to receive a stem cell transplant. CDR3s include the opening cysteine and the closing phenylalanine or tryptophan. Each record gives: CDR3 protein, CDR3 DNA, D gene, V gene, clone size, J gene. D genes are given only for firm matches. Clone size is stated in some rows and not others, as once, few, many or a class when expanded.

CDR3 protein: CSASYEGSNYGYTF
CDR3 DNA: TGCAGTGCTTCTTACGAGGGCTCTAACTATGGCTACACCTTC
D gene: -
V gene: TRBV20-1
clone size: -
J gene: TRBJ1-2

CDR3 protein: CASSLRVAGMLSYEQYF
CDR3 DNA: TGTGCCAGCAGTTTGCGGGTAGCGGGGATGTTATCCTACGAGCAGTACTTC
D gene: TRBD2
V gene: TRBV28
clone size: -
J gene: TRBJ2-7

CDR3 protein: CAIRRGQESSYEQYF
CDR3 DNA: TGTGCCATCAGGAGGGGACAGGAGAGCTCCTACGAGCAGTACTTC
D gene: TRBD1
V gene: TRBV10-3
clone size: -
J gene: TRBJ2-7

CDR3 protein: CASSLMGPEDGYTF
CDR3 DNA: TGTGCCAGCAGCTTAATGGGACCTGAGGATGGCTACACCTTC
D gene: -
V gene: TRBV7-6
clone size: -
J gene: TRBJ1-2

CDR3 protein: CASSLNGQSDTQYF
CDR3 DNA: TGTGCCAGCAGCTTAAACGGACAGTCAGATACGCAGTATTTT
D gene: -
V gene: TRBV7-3
clone size: -
J gene: TRBJ2-3

CDR3 protein: CASSPDRGPYNEQFF
CDR3 DNA: TGTGCCAGCAGCCCAGACAGGGGTCCCTACAATGAGCAGTTCTTC
D gene: TRBD1
V gene: TRBV12-3/TRBV12-4
clone size: few
J gene: TRBJ2-1

CDR3 protein: CSASLGGSQPQHF
CDR3 DNA: TGCAGTGCTAGTCTTGGAGGGAGTCAGCCCCAGCATTTT
D gene: -
V gene: TRBV20-1
clone size: few
J gene: TRBJ1-5

CDR3 protein: CASTTPLAGDETQYF
CDR3 DNA: TGCGCCAGCACGACCCCCCTAGCGGGCGATGAGACCCAGTACTTC
D gene: TRBD2
V gene: TRBV5-1
clone size: -
J gene: TRBJ2-5

CDR3 protein: CSARSLNTEAFF
CDR3 DNA: TGCAGTGCTAGGTCTTTGAACACTGAAGCTTTCTTT
D gene: -
V gene: TRBV20-1
clone size: many
J gene: TRBJ1-1

CDR3 protein: CASRGSSGPGELFF
CDR3 DNA: TGTGCCAGCAGGGGGTCTAGCGGGCCCGGGGAGCTGTTTTTT
D gene: TRBD2
V gene: TRBV6-1
clone size: many
J gene: TRBJ2-2

CDR3 protein: CASTRQGNLEQFF
CDR3 DNA: TGTGCCAGCACCCGACAGGGCAACCTCGAGCAGTTCTTC
D gene: TRBD1
V gene: TRBV2
clone size: -
J gene: TRBJ2-1

CDR3 protein: CASSSQDSGANVLTF
CDR3 DNA: TGTGCCAGCAGCTCACAGGACTCTGGGGCCAACGTCCTGACTTTC
D gene: -
V gene: TRBV7-3
clone size: -
J gene: TRBJ2-6

CDR3 protein: CATSSGRANTGELFF
CDR3 DNA: TGTGCCACTTCGAGCGGGAGGGCGAACACCGGGGAGCTGTTTTTT
D gene: TRBD2
V gene: TRBV6-1
clone size: few
J gene: TRBJ2-2

CDR3 protein: CASSFRLGADTQYF
CDR3 DNA: TGTGCCAGCAGTTTCCGTCTTGGGGCAGATACGCAGTATTTT
D gene: -
V gene: TRBV28
clone size: many
J gene: TRBJ2-3

CDR3 protein: CSAREGIEQYF
CDR3 DNA: TGCAGTGCTAGAGAAGGAATCGAGCAGTACTTC
D gene: -
V gene: TRBV20-1
clone size: many
J gene: TRBJ2-7

CDR3 protein: CASSLSGRRTGELFF
CDR3 DNA: TGTGCCAGCAGCTTAAGCGGGAGGAGAACCGGGGAGCTGTTTTTT
D gene: TRBD2
V gene: TRBV7-8
clone size: many
J gene: TRBJ2-2

CDR3 protein: CASSASPTGKGTEAFF
CDR3 DNA: TGCGCCAGCAGCGCATCCCCGACAGGGAAAGGCACTGAAGCTTTCTTT
D gene: TRBD1
V gene: TRBV5-1
clone size: many
J gene: TRBJ1-1

CDR3 protein: CASSLVASGSMDEQFF
CDR3 DNA: TGCGCCAGCAGCTTGGTTGCTAGCGGGAGTATGGATGAGCAGTTCTTC
D gene: TRBD2
V gene: TRBV5-1
clone size: -
J gene: TRBJ2-1

CDR3 protein: CSVETRSWRDGSYEQYF
CDR3 DNA: TGCAGCGTTGAAACCAGGTCGTGGCGGGACGGGTCCTACGAGCAGTACTTC
D gene: -
V gene: TRBV29-1
clone size: many
J gene: TRBJ2-7

CDR3 protein: CSAKSLLDTQYF
CDR3 DNA: TGCAGTGCTAAGAGCCTTCTAGATACGCAGTATTTT
D gene: -
V gene: TRBV20-1
clone size: -
J gene: TRBJ2-3

CDR3 protein: CASSTTTVNTEAFF
CDR3 DNA: TGCGCCAGCAGCACTACGACAGTGAACACTGAAGCTTTCTTT
D gene: -
V gene: TRBV5-1
clone size: -
J gene: TRBJ1-1

CDR3 protein: CASSSGLARNNEQFF
CDR3 DNA: TGTGCCAGCAGCTCCGGACTAGCGAGAAACAATGAGCAGTTCTTC
D gene: TRBD2
V gene: TRBV4-1
clone size: -
J gene: TRBJ2-1

CDR3 protein: CASSWDRRQNTEAFF
CDR3 DNA: TGCGCCAGCAGCTGGGACAGGCGGCAGAACACTGAAGCTTTCTTT
D gene: TRBD1
V gene: TRBV4-1
clone size: few
J gene: TRBJ1-1

CDR3 protein: CASSLDRGHGNTIYF
CDR3 DNA: TGTGCCAGCAGCCTGGACAGGGGTCATGGAAACACCATATATTTT
D gene: TRBD1
V gene: TRBV7-3
clone size: -
J gene: TRBJ1-3

CDR3 protein: CASSYSDRVGSPLHF
CDR3 DNA: TGTGCCAGCAGTTACTCGGACAGGGTTGGTTCACCCCTCCACTTT
D gene: TRBD1
V gene: TRBV6-5
clone size: few
J gene: TRBJ1-6

CDR3 protein: CASSVALGLAGGGEQFF
CDR3 DNA: TGTGCCAGCAGCGTAGCCCTAGGACTAGCGGGAGGGGGGGAGCAGTTCTTC
D gene: TRBD2
V gene: TRBV9
clone size: many
J gene: TRBJ2-1

CDR3 protein: CASSPIGQGGFTEAFF
CDR3 DNA: TGTGCCAGCTCACCTATAGGACAGGGCGGATTCACTGAAGCTTTCTTT
D gene: TRBD1
V gene: TRBV18
clone size: many
J gene: TRBJ1-1

CDR3 protein: CASRRTENEQFF
CDR3 DNA: TGTGCCAGCAGAAGGACAGAAAATGAGCAGTTCTTC
D gene: -
V gene: TRBV6-5
clone size: many
J gene: TRBJ2-1

CDR3 protein: CASSRDRSYEQYF
CDR3 DNA: TGTGCCAGCAGCCGGGACAGGTCCTACGAGCAGTACTTC
D gene: TRBD1
V gene: TRBV3-1
clone size: many
J gene: TRBJ2-7

CDR3 protein: CASSPVTGGGELFF
CDR3 DNA: TGTGCCAGCAGTCCCGTTACGGGAGGAGGGGAGCTGTTTTTT
D gene: TRBD2
V gene: TRBV5-6
clone size: few
J gene: TRBJ2-2

CDR3 protein: CASSLERAGNSPLHF
CDR3 DNA: TGTGCCAGCAGCTTAGAGCGGGCCGGGAATTCACCCCTCCACTTT
D gene: -
V gene: TRBV7-2
clone size: many
J gene: TRBJ1-6

CDR3 protein: CSVEFPSNTEAFF
CDR3 DNA: TGCAGCGTGGAATTCCCGTCGAACACTGAAGCTTTCTTT
D gene: -
V gene: TRBV29-1
clone size: -
J gene: TRBJ1-1

CDR3 protein: CASSLILSRAGGNNEQFF
CDR3 DNA: TGTGCCAGCAGCTTAATCTTAAGTAGGGCGGGAGGGAACAATGAGCAGTTCTTC
D gene: TRBD2
V gene: TRBV11-2
clone size: few
J gene: TRBJ2-1

CDR3 protein: CASTGQGHTGELFF
CDR3 DNA: TGTGCCAGCACCGGACAGGGGCACACCGGGGAGCTGTTTTTT
D gene: TRBD1
V gene: TRBV28
clone size: few
J gene: TRBJ2-2

CDR3 protein: CSVEDGTGEHEQYF
CDR3 DNA: TGCAGCGTTGAAGATGGGACAGGGGAACACGAGCAGTACTTC
D gene: TRBD1
V gene: TRBV29-1
clone size: once
J gene: TRBJ2-7

CDR3 protein: CASSQPGTGGSGTQYF
CDR3 DNA: TGTGCCAGCAGTCAGCCCGGAACAGGGGGCTCGGGGACCCAGTACTTC
D gene: TRBD1
V gene: TRBV3-1
clone size: many
J gene: TRBJ2-5

CDR3 protein: CASSLGQQGEQFF
CDR3 DNA: TGCGCCAGCAGCTTGGGGCAGCAAGGCGAGCAGTTCTTC
D gene: -
V gene: TRBV5-1
clone size: many
J gene: TRBJ2-1

CDR3 protein: CATGRDGYSPLHF
CDR3 DNA: TGTGCCACCGGCCGGGACGGTTATTCACCCCTCCACTTT
D gene: -
V gene: TRBV9
clone size: many
J gene: TRBJ1-6

CDR3 protein: CASVGTKNIQYF
CDR3 DNA: TGTGCCAGCGTCGGGACCAAAAACATTCAGTACTTC
D gene: -
V gene: TRBV6-5
clone size: -
J gene: TRBJ2-4

CDR3 protein: CSVVVGVKPNEQFF
CDR3 DNA: TGCAGCGTTGTAGTAGGAGTAAAGCCCAATGAGCAGTTCTTC
D gene: -
V gene: TRBV29-1
clone size: -
J gene: TRBJ2-1

CDR3 protein: CSARIAAGIAKNIQYF
CDR3 DNA: TGCAGTGCTAGGATCGCCGCTGGGATAGCCAAAAACATTCAGTACTTC
D gene: -
V gene: TRBV20-1
clone size: -
J gene: TRBJ2-4

CDR3 protein: CSARDRLGHEQFF
CDR3 DNA: TGCAGTGCTAGAGACCGTCTCGGGCATGAGCAGTTCTTC
D gene: -
V gene: TRBV20-1
clone size: -
J gene: TRBJ2-1

CDR3 protein: CAWSVVRETQYF
CDR3 DNA: TGTGCCTGGAGTGTAGTCAGGGAGACCCAGTACTTC
D gene: -
V gene: TRBV30
clone size: -
J gene: TRBJ2-5

CDR3 protein: CSVPRAGNTEAFF
CDR3 DNA: TGCAGCGTTCCACGGGCAGGGAACACTGAAGCTTTCTTT
D gene: -
V gene: TRBV29-1
clone size: few
J gene: TRBJ1-1

CDR3 protein: CASSDGTLAKNIQYF
CDR3 DNA: TGTGCCAGTAGTGATGGGACACTAGCCAAAAACATTCAGTACTTC
D gene: -
V gene: TRBV19
clone size: -
J gene: TRBJ2-4

CDR3 protein: CSAEQGDGYNEQFF
CDR3 DNA: TGCAGTGCTGAACAGGGGGACGGATACAATGAGCAGTTCTTC
D gene: TRBD1
V gene: TRBV20-1
clone size: -
J gene: TRBJ2-1

CDR3 protein: CASSLGGRGEAFF
CDR3 DNA: TGTGCCAGCAGCTTGGGGGGGAGAGGTGAAGCTTTCTTT
D gene: -
V gene: TRBV5-6
clone size: few
J gene: TRBJ1-1

CDR3 protein: CSARLAAGELFF
CDR3 DNA: TGCAGCGCCCGACTAGCTGCCGGGGAGCTGTTTTTT
D gene: TRBD2
V gene: TRBV29-1
clone size: many
J gene: TRBJ2-2